This entry is about one T cell receptor beta chain. The same CDR3 can be traced to other DNA sequences in this sample. V shed 4 bases, J shed 10 bases, and the junction held 7 bases outside the gene matches. Germline CDR1 SGHNT, CDR2 YENEEA. The CDR3 loop spans 15 amino acids. TCRdb's copy holds only in-frame clones and misses some; the assay was immunoSEQ multiplex PCR. The profile shows 98,000 or so clones, about four fifths of them singletons. This sample is part of a study of control samples from healthy donors and cancer patients. This sequence was found in a man aged 55-75 years in good health. V usage is TRBV11-3 and J usage is TRBJ1-6; 10 positions match TRBD1. Sequenced input: blood. CDR3 residues: CASSSRDRGLSPLHF. The CDR3 DNA reads as TGTGCCAGCAGCTCACGGGACAGGGGACTCTCACCCCTCCACTTT.